Presented here are 19 T cell receptor beta chains from one specimen sequenced in a study of T cells in pancreatic ductal adenocarcinoma. The protocol was immunoSEQ multiplex PCR, while the TCRdb copy is restricted to in-frame clones and leaves out a portion. In the table there are some 16,000 clones, about 88% of which are singletons. Surgery without prior neoadjuvant therapy was the treatment of the selected pancreatic ductal adenocarcinoma patients. The sample consisted of PBMCs. These receptors were collected from a human donor with pancreatic ductal adenocarcinoma.

This sequence joins TRBV11-2 and TRBJ2-1, with 8 bases lining up with TRBD1. Trimming removed 1 base from V and 10 bases from J; junction bases left unmatched: 12. Germline V CDR1 and CDR2: SGHAT, FQNNGV. There are 16 residues in the CDR3. The CDR3 nucleotides are TGTGCCAGCAGCTTAGCCCGACAGGGGCTCAGGTACGAGCAGTTCTTC. Protein sequence: CASSLARQGLRYEQFF.

The chain links TRBV6-5 to TRBJ1-5; 8 nucleotides line up with TRBD1. V dropped 5 bases and J dropped 4; count of bases not matched to a gene: 4. The CDR3 has 14 amino acids. Germline values: CDR1 MNHEY, CDR2 SVGAGI. CDR3 bases: TGTGCCAGCAGTGGGACAGGTCCTAATCAGCCCCAGCATTTT. Amino acids: CASSGTGPNQPQHF.

The chain carries TRBV7-3 and TRBJ2-3; TRBD2 matches 9 bases. The trim removed 5 bases at V and 2 bases at J, leaving 8 bases unmatched. This CDR3 comprises 16 residues. Looked up from germline, CDR1 is SGHTA and CDR2 is FQGTGA. CDR3 sequence (DNA): TGTGCCAGCAGCCCTGCGCTAGCGGGATCCACAGATACGCAGTATTTT. Amino acid sequence: CASSPALAGSTDTQYF.

The chain has TRBV19 and TRBJ2-7, with unresolved D. Trimming left V 1 base short and J 2 bases short, with 6 bases between. The CDR3 length is 13 residues. The germline V gene encodes CDR1 LNHDA and CDR2 SQIVND (reference sequence). CDR3 nucleotide sequence: TGTGCCAGTAGTATAGGCCAGGCCTACGAGCAGTACTTC. Amino acid sequence: CASSIGQAYEQYF.

CDR3 sequence (DNA): TGTGCCAGCATGGCAGCAGGTCGCAAGAACACTGAAGCTTTCTTT. This gives the protein CASMAAGRKNTEAFF. The chain has TRBV28 and TRBJ1-1, with D hard to call. The V gene's germline CDR1 is MDHEN and CDR2 SYDVKM. The CDR3 has 15 amino acids. Trimming stripped 7 bases from V and 1 base from J, with 16 bases between.

This CDR3 reads CASSSSYQETQYF. The CDR3 bases are TGTGCCAGCAGCTCCTCCTACCAAGAGACCCAGTACTTC. The J gene is TRBJ2-5, the V gene TRBV7-2; D is uncertain. This CDR3 has 13 residues. V dropped 4 bases and J dropped 0 bases, with 6 bases sitting between them. The V gene's germline CDR1 is SGHTA and CDR2 FQGNSA.

The J gene is TRBJ2-1, the V gene TRBV11-3, with TRBD1 matching 9 bases. The CDR3 totals 16 residues. J lost 1 base, V lost 4 bases, and 5 bases had no gene match. Looked up from germline, CDR1 is SGHNT and CDR2 is YENEEA. CDR3 in amino acids: CASSSRTGVSYNEQFF. The CDR3 bases are TGTGCCAGCAGCTCCAGGACAGGGGTGTCCTACAATGAGCAGTTCTTC.

This clone has a single count. The chain couples TRBV28 to TRBJ1-1; 7 bases agree with TRBD1. The J segment lost 0 bases and the V segment lost 4 bases, leaving 8 bases of the junction unmatched. This CDR3 is 16 amino acids long. The germline gives CDR1 MDHEN, CDR2 SYDVKM. CDR3 region: CASSSDREAMNTEAFF. CDR3 in DNA: TGTGCCAGCAGTTCAGACAGGGAAGCTATGAACACTGAAGCTTTCTTT.

This clone was detected once. The chain carries TRBV7-2 and TRBJ2-3, with D perhaps matching TRBD1 (6 bases). The V gene's germline CDR1 is SGHTA and CDR2 FQGNSA. V was clipped by 6 bases and J by 4 bases, with 11 bases between them. This CDR3 is built from 13 residues. The CDR3 region is CASRRAGADTQYF. DNA of the CDR3: TGTGCCAGCAGGAGAGCAGGGGCAGATACGCAGTATTTT.

The chain carries TRBV9 and TRBJ2-7; 7 nucleotides line up with TRBD1. This CDR3 is built from 15 residues. Germline lookup yields CDR1 SGDLS and CDR2 YYNGEE. Trimming removed 0 bases from V and 0 bases from J; junction bases left unmatched: 3. Here the CDR3 reads CASSVEQGSSYEQYF. For the CDR3, the DNA is TGTGCCAGCAGCGTAGAACAGGGGAGCTCCTACGAGCAGTACTTC.

V is TRBV6-1 and J is TRBJ1-3; no reliable D call. Trimming stripped 7 bases from V and 2 bases from J, with 15 bases between. The CDR3 has 15 residues. Germline V CDR1 and CDR2: MNHNS, SASEGT. CDR3 protein: CASNLGWSAGNTIYF. The CDR3 DNA reads as TGTGCCAGCAACCTGGGCTGGTCGGCTGGAAACACCATATATTTT.

Written as DNA, the CDR3 is TGTGCCAGTAGTATTGGAAGGGGCTTGAGCCAAGAGACCCAGTACTTC. Amino acids: CASSIGRGLSQETQYF. This sequence joins TRBV19 and TRBJ2-5; D may be TRBD1 (5 bases). The CDR3 runs to 16 residues. Germline loops: CDR1 LNHDA, CDR2 SQIVND (reference sequence). Trimming pared 3 bases from V and 1 base from J, leaving 15 bases between.

This chain uses TRBV18 with TRBJ1-1, with D unresolved. The CDR3 consists of 15 residues. Trimming took off 2 bases at V and 1 base at J, with 11 bases between the two ends. CDR1 is KGHSH, CDR2 LQKENI, per germline. The CDR3 here is CASSPMAGSNTEAFF. DNA for the CDR3: TGTGCCAGCTCACCAATGGCAGGCTCGAACACTGAAGCTTTCTTT.

CDR3 residues: CASRNQGAAGELFF. The DNA for the CDR3 is TGTGCCAGTAGAAATCAGGGCGCGGCCGGGGAGCTGTTTTTT. The rearrangement links TRBV19 to TRBJ2-2, with D maybe TRBD1 (5 bases). Trimming cost V 6 bases and J 6 bases, with 14 bases left between them. From germline, CDR1 is LNHDA and CDR2 SQIVND (reference sequence). The CDR3 length is 14 residues.

The chain employs TRBV4-2 and TRBJ2-7, with 12 bases identical to TRBD1. The V segment lost 2 bases and the J segment 7 bases; nucleotides outside the gene matches: 9. The CDR3 consists of 16 residues. Per germline, CDR1 LGHNA and CDR2 YNFKEQ. DNA of the CDR3: TGTGCCAGCAGCCAAACAACCGGGACAGGGGGCAGGGAGCAGTACTTC. Encoded protein: CASSQTTGTGGREQYF.

The CDR3 region has the DNA TGTGCCAGCACCGAAGCGGACAGGGAAGCTGAAGCTTTCTTT. This translates into CASTEADREAEAFF. This rearrangement joins TRBV5-6 to TRBJ1-1, with 8 bases identical to TRBD1. The CDR3 runs to 14 residues. Germline-derived CDR1 and CDR2 are SGHDT and YYEEEE. Trimming cost V 6 bases and J 6 bases; bases outside gene matches: 10.

The rearrangement joins TRBV2 to TRBJ1-2; a weak D match, TRBD1 (6 bases). Trimming took off 9 bases at V and 2 bases at J, with 13 bases between the two ends. Germline loops: CDR1 SNHLY, CDR2 FYNNEI. The CDR3 is 13 amino acids. The CDR3 DNA reads TGTGCCAGTTCCCGGGACATAAACTATGGCTACACCTTC. Its protein product is CASSRDINYGYTF.

The chain uses TRBV6-5 and TRBJ1-1; 8 positions agree with TRBD1. CDR1 and CDR2 (germline): MNHEY, SVGAGI. Trimming took 6 bases from V and 6 from J; bases not matched to a gene: 9. CDR3 length: 14 amino acids. In nucleotides, the CDR3 is TGTGCCAGCAGGCAGGGGGCAGGTAGCGCTGAAGCTTTCTTT. Protein: CASRQGAGSAEAFF.

The chain couples TRBV21-1 to TRBJ1-2; the tabulated D call, TRBD1, remains unverified against the DNA. TRBV21-1 is flagged as a pseudogene. The CDR3 is 16 amino acids. The CDR3 protein is CASVPGHGTTLYGYTF. In DNA form, the CDR3 reads TGTGCCAGCGTACCGGGACACGGGACAACCCTCTATGGCTACACCTTC.